This T cell receptor beta chain was sequenced during a study of blood T cell repertoires in COVID-19 (dated by TCRdb to about 2020). At the level of the whole study: The collaborator samples originated in the United States, Italy and Spain and spanned the acute and convalescent phases of COVID-19. The prospective study material was composed of cDNA or gDNA derived from T cells, B-cell-depleted T cells, or PBMCs. The dataset comprised deeply sampled blood TCRbeta repertoires from subjects exposed to, actively infected with, or recovered from COVID-19. The repertoires were made available in a free public database intended to serve as a resource for research on the immune response to SARS-CoV-2. The samples were drawn from the first 160 participants of the ongoing ImmuneRACE study and from some 1,300 subjects provided by 6 global collaborators. Nearly every sample came with metadata listing a de-identified subject ID, COVID-19 status, age in years and sex. Where available, HLA class I and class II types were obtained from metadata supplied by the sample provider rather than from assay-based typing. Overall results and qualifications from the work: Clinical and demographic metadata were provided uncurated, with the amount varying by source and participant.

TCRbeta CDR3 regions were amplified from genomic DNA using the immunoSEQ Assay, a bias-controlled multiplex PCR. Per the authors' processing: The number of nucleated cells in each sample was estimated from the amplification of reference gene primers within the assay. To quantify the absolute abundance of each unique TCRbeta CDR3 rearrangement, sequence reads were collapsed and filtered. For each sample, productive Simpson clonality was calculated as the square root of Simpson's diversity index over productive rearrangements. TCRdb's version of the immuneACCESS table is confined to in-frame rearrangements and falls short of the full clone set. An unresolved V gene accounts for under half of the shortfall where checked; the remainder is of unknown origin. D and trimming come from the DNA, and the V and J calls and clone size come from that table. This sample has about 430,000 clones in its table, and about 88% of those were observed once. Roughly 1.4% of the sample rests with the top ten.

CDR3 length: 15 amino acids, cysteine to phenylalanine. Just the 45-base CDR3 DNA is kept, in frame starting at base 1. From V the trimming removes 3 bases and from J it removes 4 bases, while the gene matches leave 5 bases of the junction unaccounted for. The germline V gene yields KGHSH for CDR1 and LQKENI for CDR2. About this clone itself: This clone's antigen is unknown. No much larger clone exists at a distance of one base, and base qualities are not known.

Participants in the prospective study were enrolled through a virtual design, were aged roughly 18 to 90 years, and lived in some 24 United States geographic areas. In the prospective study, participants were assigned to cohorts based on the clinical history participants reported in a screening survey and a study questionnaire. A participant counted as exposed if, within 2 weeks of entering the study, that participant had been in contact with someone who had a PCR-confirmed or clinician-diagnosed COVID-19 case. Mobile phlebotomists in the prospective study collected whole blood, serum and a nasopharyngeal or oropharyngeal swab from every participant. Over a roughly 2-month period, participants in the prospective study had the option of providing additional blood draws and questionnaires. Before DNA extraction, blood samples from the prospective study were shipped at room temperature or frozen.

Recombination linked TRBV18 to TRBJ2-7; TRBD1 matches 11 bases in the middle. This clonotype was obtained from a woman aged 18-29 years who had been exposed to COVID-19. The sequenced sample was PBMCs or T cells enriched from blood (not recorded which). The CDR3 is CASSPRTGGGYEQYF. The nucleotide sequence is TGTGCCAGCTCACCTAGGACAGGGGGCGGGTACGAGCAGTACTTC.